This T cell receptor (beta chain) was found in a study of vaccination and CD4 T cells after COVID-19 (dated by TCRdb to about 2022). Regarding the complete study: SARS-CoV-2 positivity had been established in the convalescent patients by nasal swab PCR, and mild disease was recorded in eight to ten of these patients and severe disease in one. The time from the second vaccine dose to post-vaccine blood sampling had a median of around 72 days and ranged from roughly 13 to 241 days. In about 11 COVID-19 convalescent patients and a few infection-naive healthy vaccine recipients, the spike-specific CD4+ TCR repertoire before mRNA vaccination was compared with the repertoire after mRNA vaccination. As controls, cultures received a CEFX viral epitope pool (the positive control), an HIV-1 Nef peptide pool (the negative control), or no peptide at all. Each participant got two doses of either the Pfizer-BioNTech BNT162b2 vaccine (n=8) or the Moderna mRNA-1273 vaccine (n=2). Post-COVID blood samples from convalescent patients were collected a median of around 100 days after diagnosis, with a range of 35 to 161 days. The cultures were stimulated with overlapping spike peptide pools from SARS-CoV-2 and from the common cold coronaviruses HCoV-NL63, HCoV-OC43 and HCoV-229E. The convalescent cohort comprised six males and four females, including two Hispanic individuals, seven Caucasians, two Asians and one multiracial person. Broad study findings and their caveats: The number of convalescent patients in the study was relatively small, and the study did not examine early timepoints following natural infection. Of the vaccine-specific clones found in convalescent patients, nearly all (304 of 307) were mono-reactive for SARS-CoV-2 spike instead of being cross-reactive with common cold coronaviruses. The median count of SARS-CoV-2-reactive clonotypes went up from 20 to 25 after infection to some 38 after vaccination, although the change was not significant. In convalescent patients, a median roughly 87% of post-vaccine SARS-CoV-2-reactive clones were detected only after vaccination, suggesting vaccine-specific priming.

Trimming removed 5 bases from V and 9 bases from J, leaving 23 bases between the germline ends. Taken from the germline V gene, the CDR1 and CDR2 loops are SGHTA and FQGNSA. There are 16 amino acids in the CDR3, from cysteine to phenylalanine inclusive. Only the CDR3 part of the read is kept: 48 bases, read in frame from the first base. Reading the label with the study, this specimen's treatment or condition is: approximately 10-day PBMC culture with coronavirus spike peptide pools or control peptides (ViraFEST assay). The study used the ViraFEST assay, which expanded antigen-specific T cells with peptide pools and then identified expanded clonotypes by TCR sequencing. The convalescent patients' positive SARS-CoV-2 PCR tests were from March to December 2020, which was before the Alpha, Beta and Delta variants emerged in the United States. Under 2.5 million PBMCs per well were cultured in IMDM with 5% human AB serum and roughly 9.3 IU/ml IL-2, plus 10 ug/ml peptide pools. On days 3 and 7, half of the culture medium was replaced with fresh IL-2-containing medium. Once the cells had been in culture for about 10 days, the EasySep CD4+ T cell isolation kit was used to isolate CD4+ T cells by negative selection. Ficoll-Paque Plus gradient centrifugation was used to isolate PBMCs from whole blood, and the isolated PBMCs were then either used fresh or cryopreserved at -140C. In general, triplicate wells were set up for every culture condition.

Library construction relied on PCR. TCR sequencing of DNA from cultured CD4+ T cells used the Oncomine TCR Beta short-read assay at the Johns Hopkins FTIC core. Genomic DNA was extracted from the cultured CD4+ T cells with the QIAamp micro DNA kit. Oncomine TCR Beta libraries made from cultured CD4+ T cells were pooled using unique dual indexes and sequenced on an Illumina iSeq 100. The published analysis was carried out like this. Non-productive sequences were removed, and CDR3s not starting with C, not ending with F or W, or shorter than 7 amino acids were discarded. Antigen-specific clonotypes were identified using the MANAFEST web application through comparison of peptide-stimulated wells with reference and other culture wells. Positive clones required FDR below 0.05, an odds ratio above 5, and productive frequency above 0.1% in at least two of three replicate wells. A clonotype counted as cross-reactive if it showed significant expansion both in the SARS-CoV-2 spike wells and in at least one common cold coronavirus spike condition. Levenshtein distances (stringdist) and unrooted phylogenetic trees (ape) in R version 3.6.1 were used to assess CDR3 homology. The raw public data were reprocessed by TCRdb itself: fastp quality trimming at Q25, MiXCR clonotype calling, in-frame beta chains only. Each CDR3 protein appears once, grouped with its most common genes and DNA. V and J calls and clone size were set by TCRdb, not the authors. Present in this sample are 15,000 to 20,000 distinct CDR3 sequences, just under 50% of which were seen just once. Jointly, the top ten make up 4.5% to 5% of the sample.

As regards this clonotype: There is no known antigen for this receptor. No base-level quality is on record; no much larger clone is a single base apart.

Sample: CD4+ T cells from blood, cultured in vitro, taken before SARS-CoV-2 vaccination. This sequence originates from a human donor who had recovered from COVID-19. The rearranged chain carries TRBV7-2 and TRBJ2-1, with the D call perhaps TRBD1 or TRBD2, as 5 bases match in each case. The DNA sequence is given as TGTGCCAGCAGCCCGCGGTGGGGACGAGTAGATAGTGAGCAGTTCTTC. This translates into CASSPRWGRVDSEQFF.